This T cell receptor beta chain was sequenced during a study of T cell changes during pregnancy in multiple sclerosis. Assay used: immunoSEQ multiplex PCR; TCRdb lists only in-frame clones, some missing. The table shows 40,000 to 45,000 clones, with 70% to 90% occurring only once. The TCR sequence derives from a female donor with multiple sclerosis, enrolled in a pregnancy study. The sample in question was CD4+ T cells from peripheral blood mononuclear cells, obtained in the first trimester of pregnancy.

The CDR3 is CASSSFNSDTQYF. CDR3 nucleotide sequence: TGCGCCAGCAGCTCGTTTAACTCGGATACGCAGTATTTT. The chain carries TRBV5-1 and TRBJ2-3; D remains unclear. The CDR3 is made up of 13 amino acids. Germline CDR1 is SGHRS and CDR2 is YFSETQ. Deletions cut 3 bases from V and 6 bases from J, with 11 bases between.